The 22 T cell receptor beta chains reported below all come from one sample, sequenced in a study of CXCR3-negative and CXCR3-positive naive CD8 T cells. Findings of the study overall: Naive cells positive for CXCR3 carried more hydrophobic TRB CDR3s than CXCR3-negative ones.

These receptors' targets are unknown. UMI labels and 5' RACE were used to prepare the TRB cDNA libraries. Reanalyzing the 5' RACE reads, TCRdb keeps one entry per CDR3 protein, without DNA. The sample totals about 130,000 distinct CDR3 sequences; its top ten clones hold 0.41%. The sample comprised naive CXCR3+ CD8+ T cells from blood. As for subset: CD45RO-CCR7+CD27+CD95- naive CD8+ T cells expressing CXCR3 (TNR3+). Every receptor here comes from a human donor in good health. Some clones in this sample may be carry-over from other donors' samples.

CDR3 amino acids: CASSYRTGGSGETQYF. This rearrangement joins TRBV6-5 to TRBJ2-5; absent DNA, TCRdb's TRBD1 call cannot be checked. CDR1 and CDR2 from the germline V gene are MNHEY and SVGAGI. The CDR3 runs 16 residues.

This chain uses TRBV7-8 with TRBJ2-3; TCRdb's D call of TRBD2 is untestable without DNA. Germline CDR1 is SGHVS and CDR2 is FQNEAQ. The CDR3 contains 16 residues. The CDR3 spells CASSSTGGAGADTQYF.

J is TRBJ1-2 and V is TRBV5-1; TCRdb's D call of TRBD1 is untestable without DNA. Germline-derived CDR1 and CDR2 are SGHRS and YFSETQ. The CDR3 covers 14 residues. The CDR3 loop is CASSPWTGGDGYTF.

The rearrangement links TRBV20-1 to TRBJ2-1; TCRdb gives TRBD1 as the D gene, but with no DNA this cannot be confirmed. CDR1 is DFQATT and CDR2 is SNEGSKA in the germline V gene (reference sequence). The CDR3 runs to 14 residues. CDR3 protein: CSALTGTLYNEQFF.

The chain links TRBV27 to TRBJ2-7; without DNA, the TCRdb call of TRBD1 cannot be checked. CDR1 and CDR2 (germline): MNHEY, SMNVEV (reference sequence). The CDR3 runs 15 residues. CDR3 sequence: CASSLGPRAYYEQYF.

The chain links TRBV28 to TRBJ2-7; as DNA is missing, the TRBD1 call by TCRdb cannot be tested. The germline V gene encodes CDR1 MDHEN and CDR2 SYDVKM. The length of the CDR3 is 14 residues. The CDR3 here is CASIGTGGWYEQYF.

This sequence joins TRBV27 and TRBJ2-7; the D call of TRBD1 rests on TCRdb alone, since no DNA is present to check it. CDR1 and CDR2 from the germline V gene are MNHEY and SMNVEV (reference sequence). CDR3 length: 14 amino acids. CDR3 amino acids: CASSLFGIPYEQYF.

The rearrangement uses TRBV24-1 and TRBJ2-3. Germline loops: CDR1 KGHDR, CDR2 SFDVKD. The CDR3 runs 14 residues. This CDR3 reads CATSGLSAADTQYF.

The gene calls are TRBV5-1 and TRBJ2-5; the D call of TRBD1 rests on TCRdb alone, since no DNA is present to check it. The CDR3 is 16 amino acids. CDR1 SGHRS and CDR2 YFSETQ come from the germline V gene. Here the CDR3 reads CASSLWSGQNQETQYF.

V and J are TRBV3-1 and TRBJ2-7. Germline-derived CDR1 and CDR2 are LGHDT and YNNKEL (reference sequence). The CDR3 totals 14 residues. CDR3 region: CASSQVTSSYEQYF.

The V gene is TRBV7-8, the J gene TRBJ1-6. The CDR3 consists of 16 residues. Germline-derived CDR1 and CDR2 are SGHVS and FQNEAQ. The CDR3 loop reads CASRTGGPNYNSPLHF.

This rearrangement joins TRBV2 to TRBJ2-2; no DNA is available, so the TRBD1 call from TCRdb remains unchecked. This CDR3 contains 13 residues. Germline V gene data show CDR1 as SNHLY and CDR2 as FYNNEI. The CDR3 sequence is CANGQENTGELFF.

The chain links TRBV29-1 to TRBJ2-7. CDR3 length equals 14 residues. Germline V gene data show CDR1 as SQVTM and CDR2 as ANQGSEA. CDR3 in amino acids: CSVEGAEPTYEQYF.

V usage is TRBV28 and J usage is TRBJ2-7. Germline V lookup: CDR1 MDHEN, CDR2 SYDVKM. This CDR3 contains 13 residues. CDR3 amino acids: CASGSWKDYEQYF.

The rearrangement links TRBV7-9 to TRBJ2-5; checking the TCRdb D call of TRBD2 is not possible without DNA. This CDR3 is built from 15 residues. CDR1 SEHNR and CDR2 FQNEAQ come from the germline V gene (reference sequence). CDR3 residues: CASSPRNPPAETQYF.

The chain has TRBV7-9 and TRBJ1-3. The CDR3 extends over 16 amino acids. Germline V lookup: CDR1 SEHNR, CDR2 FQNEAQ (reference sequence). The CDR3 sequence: CASSWVGGHSGNTIYF. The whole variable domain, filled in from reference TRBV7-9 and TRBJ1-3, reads DTGVSQNPRHKITKRGQNVTFRCDPISEHNRLYWYRQTLGQGPEFLTYFQNEAQLEKSRLLSDRFSAERPKGSFSTLEIQRTEQGDSAMYLCASSWVGGHSGNTIYFGEGSWLTVV.

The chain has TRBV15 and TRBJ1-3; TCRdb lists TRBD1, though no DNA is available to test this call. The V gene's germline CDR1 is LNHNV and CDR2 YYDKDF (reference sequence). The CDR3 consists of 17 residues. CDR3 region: CATSRLRTQGAGNTIYF.

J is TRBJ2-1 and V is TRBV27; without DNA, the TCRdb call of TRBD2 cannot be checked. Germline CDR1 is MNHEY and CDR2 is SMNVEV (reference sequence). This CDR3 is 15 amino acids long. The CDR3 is CASRGGRTRFDEQFF.

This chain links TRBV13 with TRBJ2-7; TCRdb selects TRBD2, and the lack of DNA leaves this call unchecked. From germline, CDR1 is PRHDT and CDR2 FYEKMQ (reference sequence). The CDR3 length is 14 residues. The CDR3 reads CASSLTSGGYDQYF.

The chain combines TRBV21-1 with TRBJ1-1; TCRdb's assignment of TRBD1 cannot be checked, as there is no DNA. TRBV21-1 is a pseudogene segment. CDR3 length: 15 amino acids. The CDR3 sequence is CASSRQGRFDTEAFF.

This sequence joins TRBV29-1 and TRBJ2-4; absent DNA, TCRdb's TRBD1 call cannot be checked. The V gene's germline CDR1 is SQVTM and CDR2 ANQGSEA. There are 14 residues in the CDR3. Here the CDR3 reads CSVEDGIGLNIQYF.

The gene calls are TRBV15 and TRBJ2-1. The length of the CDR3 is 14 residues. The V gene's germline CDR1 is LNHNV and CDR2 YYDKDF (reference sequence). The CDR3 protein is CATSRTSSYNEQFF.